This TCR beta chain is drawn from a study of molecular identifiers for immune sequencing clone quantification. Notes on this clonotype: The antigen remains undetermined.

TCRdb called the PCR reads again in MiXCR, with one record for every CDR3 protein. Here the sample spans some 580,000 distinct CDR3 sequences, 25% being singletons. V gave up 7 bases and J gave up 2 bases, with 12 bases separating them. Germline CDR1 and CDR2: MNHEY and SMNVEV (reference sequence). The CDR3 is 13 residues long. Study-level points and caveats: Same-barcode identical TCR molecules could make highly expanded clones look smaller than they are. Clones above 20 RNA copies contained over 98% of effector molecules but under 1% of naive ones.

Source material: naive CD8+ T cells from blood, with Jurkat cell RNA spiked in. As to subset: FACS-sorted CD8+CD4-CCR7+CD45RA+ naive T cells. The TCR comes from a human donor in good health. Some libraries in this study had Jurkat cell RNA spiked in. The J gene is TRBJ2-7, the V gene TRBV27; the D is unclear. CDR3 loop: CASTSTVTYEQYF. In DNA form, the CDR3 reads TGTGCCAGCACCTCGACGGTTACCTACGAGCAGTACTTC.